The rows below give T cell receptor beta chains drawn from one sample of a study of blood T cell repertoires in COVID-19. Method: immunoSEQ multiplex PCR; TCRdb's copy keeps in-frame clones and lacks some. The repertoire consists of about 170,000 clones, with around four fifths occurring once and the leading ten covering about 2%. The material sequenced was peripheral blood. Every receptor here comes from a woman of 80 years or more with acute or convalescent COVID-19. Both conserved end residues are trimmed from each CDR3. Clone sizes are given selectively: once, few, many, or a class where the clone is expanded.

J | size | V | CDR3
TRBJ2-7 | - | TRBV4-1 | ASSQGLGRPYEQY
TRBJ1-2 | - | TRBV5-4 | ASSLVAGDGYT
TRBJ2-2 | - | TRBV3-1/TRBV3-2 | ASSQVAGGSANTGELF
TRBJ2-4 | - | TRBV30 | AGGETGWPKNIQY
TRBJ1-2 | - | TRBV3-1/TRBV3-2 | ASSSDRGPNYGYT
TRBJ1-6 | few | TRBV4-1 | ASSQGATLNSPLH
TRBJ1-1 | once | TRBV6-5 | ASTGQAGPEAF
TRBJ1-1 | - | TRBV6-1 | ASSNQDRGSTEAF
TRBJ1-3 | once | TRBV25-1 | ASGPGGFGNTIY
TRBJ2-3 | - | TRBV3-1/TRBV3-2 | ASSHPLGAQPRTDTQY
TRBJ1-5 | - | TRBV5-5 | ASSLGSRGSSNQPQH
TRBJ1-1 | - | TRBV7-2 | ASSLDRVNTEAF
TRBJ1-2 | few | TRBV28 | ASSPTGGLGYGYT
TRBJ2-7 | once | TRBV5-1 | ASSLDPTSGRTYEQY
TRBJ2-2 | once | TRBV19 | ASSSQRGTGELF
TRBJ2-3 | - | TRBV10-3 | AISLASGDTQY
TRBJ1-1 | few | TRBV29-1 | SGIRGINTEAF
TRBJ1-1 | - | TRBV3-1/TRBV3-2 | ASSPAGAGNTEAF
TRBJ1-5 | - | TRBV19 | ASSRGQGADQPQH
TRBJ2-1 | once | TRBV2 | ASSEAGGGNEQF
TRBJ1-5 | - | TRBV5-1 | ASSPTGYQPQH
TRBJ1-4 | - | TRBV5-1 | ASSQGATNEKLF
TRBJ2-7 | - | TRBV5-1 | ASSLVGLAGGTYEQY
TRBJ1-1 | - | TRBV19 | ASSPLTETEAF
TRBJ1-1 | - | TRBV2 | ASSRGQGGTEAF
TRBJ2-7 | - | TRBV24-1 | ATSGRADGYEQY
TRBJ2-5 | - | TRBV5-1 | ASSFGAQETQY
TRBJ2-3 | - | TRBV5-1 | ASSLQTSGRAEIDTQY
TRBJ2-5 | - | TRBV5-6 | ASSTLTGAETQY
TRBJ1-6 | - | TRBV28 | ASSLDRRNSPFNSPLH
TRBJ2-7 | - | TRBV28 | ASRGLGVYEQY
TRBJ2-7 | once | TRBV11-2 | ASSLGISYEQY